The present entry profiles one T cell receptor (beta chain) with its context. Methods used by the authors: Amplifying reference gene primers gave estimates of nucleated cell counts. Data came from immunoSEQ multiplex PCR; TCRdb stores just in-frame clones and leaves some out. V and J calls and clone size follow that table, whereas D and trimming were derived from the DNA. The sample lists 200,000 to 300,000 clones; over 70% were seen once. CDR3 size: 14 residues. V dropped 2 bases and J dropped 1 base, with 9 bases sitting between them. Germline CDR1 is SGHTA and CDR2 is FQGNSA. This sample is part of a study of blood T cell repertoires in COVID-19. The overall study: The samples span acute and convalescent COVID-19 from the United States, Italy and Spain. PBMCs, B-cell-depleted T cells, or T cells were the source of the cDNA or gDNA that made up the material.

The chain recombines TRBV7-2 with TRBJ2-7, with D tentatively TRBD2 (5 bases). Sequencing was carried out using peripheral blood. This sequence originates from a woman between 40 and 55 years old who had recovered from COVID-19. The CDR3 coding sequence is TGTGCCAGCAGCTTACGTGCGGGTTCCTACGAGCAGTACTTC. Encoded protein: CASSLRAGSYEQYF.